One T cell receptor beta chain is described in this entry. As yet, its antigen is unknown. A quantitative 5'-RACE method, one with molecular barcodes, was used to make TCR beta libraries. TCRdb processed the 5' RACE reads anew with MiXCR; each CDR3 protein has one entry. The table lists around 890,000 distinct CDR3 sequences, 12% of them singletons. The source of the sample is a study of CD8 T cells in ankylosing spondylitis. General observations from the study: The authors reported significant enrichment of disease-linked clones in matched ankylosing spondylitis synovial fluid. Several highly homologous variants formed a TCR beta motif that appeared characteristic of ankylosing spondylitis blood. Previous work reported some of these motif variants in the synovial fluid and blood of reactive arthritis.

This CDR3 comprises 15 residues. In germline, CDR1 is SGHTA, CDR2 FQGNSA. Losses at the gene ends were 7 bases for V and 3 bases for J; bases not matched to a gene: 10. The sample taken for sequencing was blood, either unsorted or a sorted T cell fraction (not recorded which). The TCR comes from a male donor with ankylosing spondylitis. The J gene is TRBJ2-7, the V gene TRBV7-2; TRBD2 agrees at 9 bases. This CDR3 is CASTFSSGADYEQYF. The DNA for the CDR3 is TGTGCCAGCACCTTTTCTAGCGGGGCCGACTACGAGCAGTACTTC.